The T cell receptor (beta chain) described here comes from a study of blood T cell repertoires in COVID-19. Study overall: Acute and convalescent COVID-19 specimens originated in the United States, Italy and Spain. PBMCs, B-cell-depleted T cells, or T cells provided the cDNA or gDNA that made up the material.

The germline V gene has CDR1 SQVTM and CDR2 ANQGSEA. The CDR3 runs to 15 residues. V was clipped by 4 bases and J by 4 bases, with 17 bases between them. Per the original methods: Researchers report that nucleated cell counts were estimated from reference gene primer amplification. This table comes from immunoSEQ multiplex PCR, and its TCRdb copy is limited to in-frame clones, with some not included. V and J calls and clone size are copied from that table; D and trimming were computed from the DNA. The sample has approximately 200,000 clones, about 86% seen once; the top ten hold approximately 6.2%. The genes are TRBV29-1 and TRBJ1-3; no clear D. Sequencing was done on a sample of peripheral blood. This clonotype originated in a man aged 55 to 70 who had recovered from COVID-19. The CDR3 sequence: CSVAVRELWGNTIYF. Here the CDR3 DNA reads TGCAGCGTTGCTGTGAGGGAACTATGGGGAAACACCATATATTTT.